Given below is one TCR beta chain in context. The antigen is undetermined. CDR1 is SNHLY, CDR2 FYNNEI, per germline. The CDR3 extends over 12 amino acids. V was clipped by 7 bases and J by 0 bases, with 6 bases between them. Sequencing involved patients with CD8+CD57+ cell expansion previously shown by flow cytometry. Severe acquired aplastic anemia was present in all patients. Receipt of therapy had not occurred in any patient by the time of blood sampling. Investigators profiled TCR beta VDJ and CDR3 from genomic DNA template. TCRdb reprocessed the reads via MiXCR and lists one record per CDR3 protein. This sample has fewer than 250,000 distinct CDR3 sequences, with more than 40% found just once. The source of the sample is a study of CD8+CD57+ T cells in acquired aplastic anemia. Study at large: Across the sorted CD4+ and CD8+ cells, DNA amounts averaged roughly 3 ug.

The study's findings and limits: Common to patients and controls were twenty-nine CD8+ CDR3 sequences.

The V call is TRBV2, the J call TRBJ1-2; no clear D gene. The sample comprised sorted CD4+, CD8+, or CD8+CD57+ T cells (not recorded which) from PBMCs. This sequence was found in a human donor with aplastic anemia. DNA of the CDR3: TGTGCCAGCACTAGGGCTAACTATGGCTACACCTTC. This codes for CASTRANYGYTF.